What follows are 17 T cell receptor beta chains derived from one specimen sequenced in a study of blood T cell repertoires in COVID-19. The repertoire was sequenced with immunoSEQ multiplex PCR; TCRdb's copy has only in-frame clones and lacks some. The sample lists around 290,000 clones; about 93% were seen once. The sample comprised PBMCs or T cells enriched from blood (not recorded which). The receptors come from a woman aged 25 to 45 who had recovered from COVID-19.

The chain is built from TRBV6-5 and TRBJ1-6; possibly TRBD1 for D (6 bases). Germline V lookup: CDR1 MNHEY, CDR2 SVGAGI. Trimming left V 6 bases short and J 12 bases short, with 9 bases between. The CDR3 length is 11 residues. The CDR3: CASRQTGPLHF. CDR3 in DNA: TGTGCCAGCAGGCAGACAGGACCCCTCCACTTT.

The rearrangement links TRBV5-6 to TRBJ2-7; D possibly corresponds to TRBD2 (5 bases). Trimming pared 3 bases from V and 2 bases from J, leaving 6 bases between. Germline-derived CDR1 and CDR2 are SGHDT and YYEEEE. This CDR3 has 12 amino acids. The CDR3: CASSSGTYEQYF. CDR3 sequence (DNA): TGTGCCAGCAGCTCCGGGACCTACGAGCAGTACTTC.

This clone showed up just a few times. This chain uses TRBV11-1 with TRBJ1-1; D perhaps matches TRBD1 (6 bases). Germline V gene data show CDR1 as SGHAT and CDR2 as FQDESV (reference sequence). The CDR3 extends over 13 amino acids. V lost 4 bases and J 6 bases, leaving 12 bases between the germline ends. CDR3: CASSYNRDSEAFF. The CDR3 DNA reads as TGTGCCAGCAGCTATAACAGGGATTCTGAAGCTTTCTTT.

The chain joins TRBV6-5 to TRBJ2-7, with a possible D match to TRBD1 (5 bases). Between the trimmed V and J ends, which lost 5 bases and 1 base, there was a span of 15 bases. The germline V gene encodes CDR1 MNHEY and CDR2 SVGAGI. This CDR3 has 15 residues. CDR3 in amino acids: CASSPTARESYEQYF. The CDR3 region has the DNA TGTGCCAGCAGTCCCACCGCCAGGGAATCCTACGAGCAGTACTTC.

The chain recombines TRBV5-1 with TRBJ1-2; the match to TRBD1 covers 8 bases. Germline V gives CDR1 SGHRS, CDR2 YFSETQ. Unmatched junction bases numbered 11, after V lost 0 bases and J lost 4 bases. The CDR3 runs 17 residues. The DNA of the CDR3 is TGCGCCAGCAGCTTGGGGGCCCCCGGGACAGGAGGCTATGGCTACACCTTC. Residues: CASSLGAPGTGGYGYTF.

The chain carries TRBV20-1 and TRBJ2-2; D ambiguous. Between the trimmed V and J ends, which lost 2 bases and 5 bases, there was a span of 3 bases. The CDR3 extends over 11 amino acids. Per the germline V gene, CDR1 is DFQATT and CDR2 is SNEGSKA (reference sequence). CDR3 DNA: TGCAGTGCTAGACGTACCGGGGAGCTGTTTTTT. Translated, it gives CSARRTGELFF.

The J gene is TRBJ1-6, the V gene TRBV11-2; no clear D gene. The CDR3 extends over 15 amino acids. The germline V gene encodes CDR1 SGHAT and CDR2 FQNNGV. V lost 11 bases, J lost 10 bases, and 24 bases lay in between. The CDR3 spells CAPLGRVVRRSPLHF. CDR3 nucleotides: TGTGCCCCCCTTGGGAGGGTGGTGAGAAGGTCACCCCTCCACTTT.

This clone was observed a single time. V and J are TRBV7-9 and TRBJ2-3; no definite D call. CDR1 and CDR2 from the germline V gene are SEHNR and FQNEAQ (reference sequence). Trimming shortened V by 7 bases and J by 10 bases, and 15 bases separated the two germline ends. The length of the CDR3 is 12 residues. DNA of the CDR3: TGTGCCAGCAACAGCATGACCTTGGCGCAGTATTTT. Translating it yields CASNSMTLAQYF.

The chain links TRBV6-5 to TRBJ2-7; possible D gene TRBD1, 6 bases. Looked up from germline, CDR1 is MNHEY and CDR2 is SVGAGI. V lost 6 bases, J lost 6 bases, and 15 bases lay in between. This CDR3 comprises 13 residues. DNA for the CDR3: TGTGCCAGCAGCTTGCAATTAGGGGGCGAGCAGTACTTC. This codes for CASSLQLGGEQYF.

This chain joins TRBV27 and TRBJ2-1; TRBD1 matches at 9 bases. Per germline, CDR1 MNHEY and CDR2 SMNVEV (reference sequence). The V and J ends lost 6 bases and 8 bases, in that order; junction bases with no gene match: 11. This CDR3 has 15 amino acids. The CDR3 sequence: CASRELTGGIDEQFF. In DNA form, the CDR3 reads TGTGCCAGCAGAGAATTAACAGGGGGCATCGATGAGCAGTTCTTC.

The gene calls are TRBV29-1 and TRBJ1-4; TRBD1 might be the D (5 bases). Germline V CDR1 and CDR2: SQVTM, ANQGSEA. This CDR3 comprises 15 residues. V dropped 5 bases and J dropped 3 bases, with 16 bases sitting between them. CDR3 in DNA: TGCAGCGTTAGTGCGCATGGACACTCTAATGAAAAACTGTTTTTT. Amino acid sequence: CSVSAHGHSNEKLFF.

The chain carries TRBV29-1 and TRBJ1-2, with TRBD1 as a possible D gene (5 bases). The germline V gene has CDR1 SQVTM and CDR2 ANQGSEA. Trimming pared 6 bases from V and 2 bases from J, leaving 19 bases between. CDR3 length: 15 residues. The CDR3 loop reads CSVPDTGEKNYGYTF. The CDR3 DNA reads as TGCAGCGTCCCCGATACAGGAGAGAAAAACTATGGCTACACCTTC.

V usage is TRBV28 and J usage is TRBJ2-2; 7 nucleotides line up with TRBD1. The CDR3 runs 13 residues. The V and J ends lost 7 bases and 7 bases, in that order; junction bases with no gene match: 6. Germline-derived CDR1 and CDR2 are MDHEN and SYDVKM. Written as DNA, the CDR3 is TGTGCCAGCATCAAGGGGGCGGTCGGGGAGCTGTTTTTT. It specifies CASIKGAVGELFF.

This clone occurred once. The CDR3 protein is CASYQGSSYNSPLHF. In DNA form, the CDR3 reads TGTGCCAGCTACCAGGGCAGCTCCTATAATTCACCCCTCCACTTT. This chain links TRBV28 with TRBJ1-6; possibly TRBD1 for D (5 bases). The length of the CDR3 is 15 residues. Deletions cut 8 bases from V and 0 bases from J, with 11 bases between. Looked up from germline, CDR1 is MDHEN and CDR2 is SYDVKM.

This sequence joins TRBV5-1 and TRBJ2-7, with a possible D match to TRBD2 (6 bases). Trimming stripped 4 bases from V and 4 bases from J, with 9 bases between. The germline CDR1 and CDR2 sequences are SGHRS and YFSETQ. This CDR3 region has 12 residues. This CDR3 is CASSAEGYEQYF. The CDR3 nucleotides are TGCGCCAGCAGCGCGGAGGGTTACGAGCAGTACTTC.

The chain joins TRBV5-1 to TRBJ1-3, with TRBD1 matching over 7 bases. Germline loops: CDR1 SGHRS, CDR2 YFSETQ. Unmatched junction bases numbered 11, after V lost 7 bases and J lost 4 bases. This CDR3 is 15 amino acids long. Written as DNA, the CDR3 is TGCGCCAGCGGACTGGGGACAGACAGAGGAAACACCATATATTTT. This encodes CASGLGTDRGNTIYF.

This chain uses TRBV19 with TRBJ2-1, with TRBD2 identical over 8 bases. This CDR3 has 15 amino acids. Germline-derived CDR1 and CDR2 are LNHDA and SQIVND (reference sequence). V gave up 8 bases and J gave up 5 bases; unmatched junction bases: 11. The CDR3 region is CASAGSGSSHNEQFF. The CDR3 bases are TGTGCCAGTGCTGGAAGCGGGAGTAGCCACAATGAGCAGTTCTTC.